The 23 T cell receptor beta chains reported below all come from one sample, sequenced in a study of blood T cells in healthy people across ages (dated by TCRdb to the mid-2010s). Libraries came from 5' RACE. The instrument was an Illumina HiSeq 2500. A second PCR of roughly 7 to 12 cycles was performed with a sample-barcoded 5' primer and a J-beta primer mix. TCRdb itself trimmed the public reads at Q25 with fastp, ran MiXCR and retained productive beta chains. Rows with a matching CDR3 protein are joined into one entry that keeps the most common DNA and genes. The sample records 600,000 to 850,000 distinct CDR3 sequences, about 42% of which are singletons. Clones ranked in the top ten supply 20% of the sample. The sequenced material came from blood. The receptors were gathered from a woman aged 55-69 years in good health.

This clonotype has ten or more counts. CDR3 coding DNA: TGTGCCAGCAGCGGGGGAGCGGGGGCCCAAAATGAGCAGTTCTTC. Its protein is CASSGGAGAQNEQFF. This chain links TRBV3-1 with TRBJ2-1; 8 bases agree with TRBD2. V lost 5 bases, J lost 7 bases, and 10 bases stayed unmatched. The CDR3 has 15 residues. The germline CDR1 and CDR2 sequences are LGHDT and YNNKEL (reference sequence).

This chain joins TRBV20-1 and TRBJ2-1, with 10 positions matching TRBD1. There are 17 residues in the CDR3. The germline V gene has CDR1 DFQATT and CDR2 SNEGSKA (reference sequence). The V gene end was trimmed by 0 bases and the J gene end by 12 bases; junction bases not matched to a gene: 17. In DNA form, the CDR3 reads TGCAGTGCTAGAGATCTGGTTATGCCGGGACAGGGGCTTGGGCAGTTCTTC. It encodes CSARDLVMPGQGLGQFF.

V usage is TRBV29-1 and J usage is TRBJ2-1, with D possibly being TRBD2 (5 bases). Germline V gives CDR1 SQVTM, CDR2 ANQGSEA. The CDR3 contains 15 residues. Trimming pared 0 bases from V and 2 bases from J, leaving 11 bases between. CDR3 protein: CSVEDGEGAYNEQFF. CDR3 bases: TGCAGCGTTGAAGACGGGGAAGGCGCCTACAATGAGCAGTTCTTC.

Remarks on this clonotype: At one boundary the junction diverges from the germline segment, which might be a read error. The V call is TRBV7-9, the J call TRBJ2-1, with 10 positions matching TRBD2. Looked up from germline, CDR1 is SEHNR and CDR2 is FQNEAQ (reference sequence). The CDR3 has 16 amino acids. This CDR3 reads CASSFGLAGVYNEEFF. The CDR3 DNA sequence: TGTGCCAGCAGCTTTGGTCTAGCGGGAGTCTACAATGAGGAGTTCTTC.

This clonotype was recorded only once. This rearrangement joins TRBV29-1 to TRBJ2-3; 10 bases are a match to TRBD2. Germline loops: CDR1 SQVTM, CDR2 ANQGSEA. The CDR3 extends over 13 amino acids. Trimming at V came to 3 bases and at J to 7 bases, leaving 4 bases not matched to a gene. The CDR3 loop reads CSVDSGGPHTQYF. The CDR3 bases are TGCAGCGTTGATAGCGGGGGGCCACATACGCAGTATTTT.

The genes are TRBV7-2 and TRBJ2-7; the match to TRBD2 covers 13 bases. CDR1 is SGHTA and CDR2 is FQGNSA in the germline V gene. The V gene end was trimmed by 1 base and the J gene end by 2 bases; junction bases not matched to a gene: 2. The length of the CDR3 is 16 residues. The CDR3, as DNA: TGTGCCAGCAGCTTAGGGACTAGCGGGGGCACCTACGAGCAGTACTTC. It translates to CASSLGTSGGTYEQYF.

As concerns this clonotype: Since no conserved phenylalanine or tryptophan closes the CDR3, a read error is the likely cause. The V call is TRBV25-1, the J call TRBJ2-5; the D is unclear. V was shortened by 6 bases and J by 5 bases, with 10 bases between the two germline ends. The CDR3 has 12 amino acids. CDR1 is MGHDK, CDR2 SYGVNS, per germline. CDR3 coding DNA: TGTGCCAGCAGCTCCTTGGTCGAGACCCAGTACATC. It is translated as CASSSLVETQYI.

This clonotype was recorded only once. This chain joins TRBV3-1 and TRBJ1-5; the D is unclear. The CDR3 is 14 residues long. Germline assignment: CDR1 LGHDT and CDR2 YNNKEL (reference sequence). Trimming took 4 bases from V and 7 from J, leaving 14 bases between them. DNA of the CDR3: TGTGCCAGCAGCCGAGCCTGGACCGGGCAGCCCCAGCATTTT. Its protein is CASSRAWTGQPQHF.

V usage is TRBV6-5 and J usage is TRBJ2-7, with D maybe TRBD2 (5 bases). CDR1 is MNHEY, CDR2 SVGAGI, per germline. There are 13 residues in the CDR3. V was clipped by 7 bases and J by 7 bases, with 17 bases between them. The CDR3 coding sequence is TGTGCCAGCAATCACGGGGTCCACAATGAGCAGTACTTC. Amino acids: CASNHGVHNEQYF.

V usage is TRBV11-2 and J usage is TRBJ1-2, with D unclear. V gave up 0 bases and J gave up 7 bases, with 12 bases separating them. This CDR3 comprises 14 residues. Germline V lookup: CDR1 SGHAT, CDR2 FQNNGV. The CDR3 bases are TGTGCCAGCAGCTTAGATGCTGGGTTCGGTGGCTACACCTTC. This gives the protein CASSLDAGFGGYTF.

J is TRBJ2-5 and V is TRBV3-1; 9 nucleotides agree with TRBD2. The ends lost 1 base at V and 1 base at J; junction bases unmatched: 10. This CDR3 region has 18 residues. Germline CDR1 and CDR2: LGHDT and YNNKEL (reference sequence). The CDR3: CASSQALETSGGQETQYF. In DNA form, the CDR3 reads TGTGCCAGCAGCCAAGCCTTGGAGACTAGCGGAGGCCAAGAGACCCAGTACTTC.

This clonotype has only a few counts. J is TRBJ2-7 and V is TRBV6-1, with 7 bases fitting TRBD1. Germline CDR1 is MNHNS and CDR2 is SASEGT. The CDR3 has 13 amino acids. After removal of 6 bases from V and 3 bases from J, the junction contained 5 bases not matched to a gene. CDR3 residues: CASRGGQSYEQYF. The DNA of the CDR3 is TGTGCCAGCAGAGGGGGACAGAGCTACGAGCAGTACTTC.

This clonotype was recorded a few times. The V call is TRBV7-2, the J call TRBJ1-2; D not certain. V dropped 1 base and J dropped 7 bases, with 10 bases sitting between them. CDR1 SGHTA and CDR2 FQGNSA come from the germline V gene. This CDR3 comprises 13 residues. This chain's CDR3 is CASSLEKPGGYTF. In DNA, the CDR3 is TGTGCCAGCAGCTTAGAGAAACCCGGTGGCTACACCTTC. Full variable domain (remainder filled in from reference TRBV7-2 and TRBJ1-2): GAGVSQSPSNKVTEKGKDVELRCDPISGHTALYWYRQSLGQGLEFLIYFQGNSAPDKSGLPSDRFSAERTGGSVSTLTIQRTQQEDSAVYLCASSLEKPGGYTFGSGTRLTVV.

V is TRBV20-1 and J is TRBJ2-7; D might be TRBD2 (5 bases). Per the germline V gene, CDR1 is DFQATT and CDR2 is SNEGSKA (reference sequence). Trimming pared 2 bases from V and 3 bases from J, leaving 11 bases between. The CDR3 loop spans 13 amino acids. This chain's CDR3 is CSARKGLYYEQYF. The CDR3 bases are TGCAGTGCTAGAAAAGGACTCTACTACGAGCAGTACTTC.

This clonotype was seen more than once but under ten times. The chain has TRBV27 and TRBJ2-7, with 9 positions matching TRBD1. This CDR3 has 11 amino acids. Per germline, CDR1 MNHEY and CDR2 SMNVEV (reference sequence). Losses at the gene ends were 11 bases for V and 1 base for J; bases not matched to a gene: 0. CDR3 in DNA: TGTGCCGGGACAGGGTCCTACGAGCAGTACTTC. Amino acid sequence: CAGTGSYEQYF.

This clonotype was found a few times. The chain uses TRBV6-5 and TRBJ2-1; D might be TRBD1 (6 bases). This CDR3 comprises 14 residues. CDR1 is MNHEY and CDR2 is SVGAGI in the germline V gene. Trimming stripped 4 bases from V and 5 bases from J, with 12 bases between. The CDR3 protein is CASSFDRRNNEQFF. The CDR3 bases are TGTGCCAGCAGTTTTGACAGGAGGAACAATGAGCAGTTCTTC.

The chain links TRBV27 to TRBJ2-1; D is perhaps TRBD1 (6 bases). From germline, CDR1 is MNHEY and CDR2 SMNVEV (reference sequence). V lost 7 bases and J lost 9, with 16 bases in between. The CDR3 has 13 amino acids. CDR3 bases: TGTGCCAGCACCGTTACAGGGATCCGTGAGCAGTTCTTC. It yields the protein CASTVTGIREQFF.

This clonotype has a count of ten or more. This chain uses TRBV7-9 with TRBJ1-5; no firm D call. Trimming removed 3 bases from V and 3 bases from J, with 9 bases in between. Germline CDR1 SEHNR, CDR2 FQNEAQ (reference sequence). The CDR3 spans 14 residues. The CDR3 nucleotides are TGTGCCAGCAGCTTCGAAACGGACAATCAGCCCCAGCATTTT. It encodes CASSFETDNQPQHF. Complete variable domain (other parts from reference TRBV7-9 and TRBJ1-5): DTGVSQNPRHKITKRGQNVTFRCDPISEHNRLYWYRQTLGQGPEFLTYFQNEAQLEKSRLLSDRFSAERPKGSFSTLEIQRTEQGDSAMYLCASSFETDNQPQHFGDGTRLSIL.

A few counts support this clonotype. The gene calls are TRBV5-1 and TRBJ2-5; TRBD1 aligns across 10 bases. Germline V gene lookup returns CDR1 SGHRS and CDR2 YFSETQ. V was pared by 2 bases and J by 3 bases, with 10 bases of the junction left unmatched. The CDR3 covers 17 residues. CDR3 residues: CASSLGQGGSPEETQYF. For the CDR3, the DNA is TGCGCCAGCAGCTTAGGACAGGGGGGATCCCCTGAAGAGACCCAGTACTTC.

This clonotype was found a few times. This chain connects TRBV2 to TRBJ2-1; 8 nucleotides agree with TRBD1. Trimming cost V 5 bases and J 3 bases; bases outside gene matches: 12. From germline, CDR1 is SNHLY and CDR2 FYNNEI. The CDR3 consists of 17 residues. Written as DNA, the CDR3 is TGTGCCAGCAGTTTTCCCCAACAGGGGGAAGGCTACAATGAGCAGTTCTTC. Its translation: CASSFPQQGEGYNEQFF. Full variable domain (missing parts from reference TRBV2 and TRBJ2-1): EPEVTQTPSHQVTQMGQEVILRCVPISNHLYFYWYRQILGQKVEFLVSFYNNEISEKSEIFDDQFSVERPDGSNFTLKIRSTKLEDSAMYFCASSFPQQGEGYNEQFFGPGTRLTVL.

The CDR3 region is CASSLRGPPNNSPLHF. The CDR3 DNA follows: TGTGCCAGCAGCCTCAGGGGGCCGCCTAATAATTCACCCCTCCACTTT. V usage is TRBV3-1 and J usage is TRBJ1-6; TRBD1 matches 8 bases. Germline lookup yields CDR1 LGHDT and CDR2 YNNKEL (reference sequence). J was trimmed by 5 bases and V by 4 bases; bases with no gene match: 7. The CDR3 sequence is 16 residues long.

This clonotype was counted a few times. The chain employs TRBV19 and TRBJ1-5, with 7 positions matching TRBD1. With 6 bases clipped from V and 4 bases from J, the junction kept 6 bases outside the gene matches. The germline V gene encodes CDR1 LNHDA and CDR2 SQIVND (reference sequence). This CDR3 has 14 residues. The CDR3 DNA reads as TGTGCCAGTAGAGGGACAGCAAATAATCAGCCCCAGCATTTT. This codes for CASRGTANNQPQHF.

In its sample, this clonotype was seen a few times. The rearrangement links TRBV5-1 to TRBJ2-3, with TRBD1 matching 7 bases. The ends lost 3 bases at V and 1 base at J; junction bases unmatched: 8. This CDR3 is 16 amino acids long. CDR1 is SGHRS and CDR2 is YFSETQ in the germline V gene. CDR3 sequence: CASSSAWDSRTDTQYF. CDR3 nucleotides: TGCGCCAGCAGCTCCGCATGGGACAGCCGCACAGATACGCAGTATTTT. The variable domain in full, completed from reference TRBV5-1 and TRBJ2-3, reads KAGVTQTPRYLIKTRGQQVTLSCSPISGHRSVSWYQQTPGQGLQFLFEYFSETQRNKGNFPGRFSGRQFSNSRSEMNVSTLELGDSALYLCASSSAWDSRTDTQYFGPGTRLTVL.